The 12 T cell receptor beta chains reported below all come from one sample, sequenced in a study of cytomegalovirus exposure and HLA in healthy donors. The PCR employed 60 Vbeta primers together with 13 Jbeta primers. Measured with immunoSEQ multiplex PCR; TCRdb has only the in-frame clones, and not every one. The repertoire holds 170,000 or so clones, with roughly four fifths as singletons. Material for sequencing was PBMCs. The receptors here all came from a girl aged 5 to 17 in good health and CMV-seropositive.

The rearrangement joins TRBV30 to TRBJ1-1; no reliable D call. Germline-derived CDR1 and CDR2 are GTSNPN and SVGIG (reference sequence). Between the trimmed V and J ends, which lost 2 bases and 6 bases, there was a span of 13 bases. The CDR3 extends over 13 amino acids. CDR3 nucleotides: TGTGCCTGGAGTCCACCGGGAGCCCCTGAAGCTTTCTTT. Residues: CAWSPPGAPEAFF.

The chain has TRBV5-8 and TRBJ2-7; 8 nucleotides agree with TRBD2. Germline values: CDR1 SGHTS, CDR2 YDEGEE. With 3 bases clipped from V and 2 bases from J, the junction kept 7 bases outside the gene matches. The CDR3 runs 15 residues. CDR3 sequence: CASSSVGRGAYEQYF. CDR3 sequence (DNA): TGTGCCAGCAGCTCCGTTGGGCGGGGGGCCTACGAGCAGTACTTC.

This sequence joins TRBV5-1 and TRBJ1-2; D call uncertain. The CDR3 consists of 15 residues. V was trimmed by 0 bases and J by 3 bases, leaving 12 bases between them. Germline values: CDR1 SGHRS, CDR2 YFSETQ. This CDR3 reads CASSLDHPSDYGYTF. The CDR3 DNA sequence: TGCGCCAGCAGCTTGGACCACCCGAGTGACTATGGCTACACCTTC.

This clone appeared once. This rearrangement joins TRBV7-9 to TRBJ1-6, with TRBD1 matching over 7 bases. CDR3 length: 14 residues. V dropped 0 bases and J dropped 14; count of bases not matched to a gene: 7. The germline gives CDR1 SEHNR, CDR2 FQNEAQ (reference sequence). The chain's CDR3 is CASSLAQGRGALHF. CDR3 nucleotides: TGTGCCAGCAGCTTAGCGCAGGGCAGGGGGGCCCTCCACTTT.

A single count supports this clone. The V gene is TRBV7-8, the J gene TRBJ2-7; 7 bases align to TRBD2. Looked up from germline, CDR1 is SGHVS and CDR2 is FQNEAQ. V shed 5 bases and J 5 bases; nucleotides not matched to a gene: 12. The CDR3 contains 15 residues. The CDR3 spells CASSARLAKKNEQYF. The CDR3 DNA sequence: TGTGCCAGCAGCGCCAGACTAGCTAAAAAGAACGAGCAGTACTTC.

The chain combines TRBV6-4 with TRBJ1-2, with D possibly being TRBD1 (5 bases). Germline CDR1 reads MRHNA; CDR2 reads SNTAGT. V dropped 6 bases and J dropped 8 bases, with 16 bases sitting between them. The CDR3 is 13 residues long. In DNA form, the CDR3 reads TGTGCCAGCAGGGGGCCGGGAGCTGGAGGCTACACCTTC. Translated, it gives CASRGPGAGGYTF.

This clone showed up just once. V gene TRBV10-3 combines with J gene TRBJ1-5; 8 bases fit TRBD1. The CDR3 runs to 18 residues. Germline V gives CDR1 ENHRY, CDR2 SYGVKD. J was trimmed by 0 bases and V by 5 bases; bases with no gene match: 12. The CDR3 region has the DNA TGTGCCATCAGTCCCTCTCCGACAGGGGATTATAGCAATCAGCCCCAGCATTTT. Translation: CAISPSPTGDYSNQPQHF.

This clone was seen only once. The rearrangement uses TRBV6-5 and TRBJ1-4, with 10 bases matching TRBD1. The CDR3 length is 15 residues. Trimming cost V 2 bases and J 7 bases; bases outside gene matches: 4. The germline V gene has CDR1 MNHEY and CDR2 SVGAGI. CDR3 amino acids: CASSYGDRGLEKLFF. The CDR3 nucleotides are TGTGCCAGCAGTTACGGAGACAGGGGGCTTGAAAAACTGTTTTTT.

The chain employs TRBV6-5 and TRBJ2-3; D is uncertain. V was clipped by 2 bases and J by 2 bases, with 5 bases between them. Germline CDR1 is MNHEY and CDR2 is SVGAGI. This CDR3 contains 13 residues. CDR3 DNA sequence: TGTGCCAGCAGTTACACTTTCACAGATACGCAGTATTTT. This encodes CASSYTFTDTQYF.

The genes are TRBV19 and TRBJ1-2, with D possibly TRBD1 on 5 matching bases. V gave up 4 bases and J gave up 9 bases, with 24 bases separating them. Germline assignment: CDR1 LNHDA and CDR2 SQIVND (reference sequence). The CDR3 is 16 amino acids. The CDR3 DNA sequence: TGTGCCAGTAGTACCGGGCGGGACCCCCTTCTAGGGAGCTACACCTTC. Protein sequence: CASSTGRDPLLGSYTF.

J is TRBJ2-5 and V is TRBV12-5; 7 bases are a match to TRBD1. The CDR3 length is 18 residues. Germline lookup yields CDR1 LGHNT and CDR2 FRNRAP. Germline trimming cut 2 bases from V and 5 bases from J; bases unmatched to any gene: 17. CDR3 nucleotides: TGTGCTAGTGGTTTGTCCCTCGGGGACAGTCTACTGGCGGAGACCCAGTACTTC. Amino acids: CASGLSLGDSLLAETQYF. Looking up the rest from reference TRBV12-5 and TRBJ2-5 gives the full variable domain: DARVTQTPRHKVTEMGQEVTMRCQPILGHNTVFWYRQTMMQGLELLAYFRNRAPLDDSGMPKDRFSAEMPDATLATLKIQPSEPRDSAVYFCASGLSLGDSLLAETQYFGPGTRLLVL.

The chain recombines TRBV7-2 with TRBJ2-7; 9 bases line up with TRBD2. V gave up 3 bases and J gave up 5 bases; unmatched junction bases: 5. There are 14 residues in the CDR3. Looked up from germline, CDR1 is SGHTA and CDR2 is FQGNSA. The CDR3 spells CASSFLAGAHEQYF. The CDR3 DNA follows: TGTGCCAGCAGCTTTTTAGCGGGGGCTCACGAGCAGTACTTC.